A single sample is the source of the 10 T cell receptor beta chains below, sequenced in a study of T cells in women clearing cervical HPV infection (dated by TCRdb to the late 2010s). Library preparation employed the immunoSEQ multiplex PCR assay. Imported from immuneACCESS, the table was reduced by TCRdb to in-frame sequences with V and J called. These copies leave out some clones; in studies compared against another copy, an unresolved V gene accounts for under half, and the cause of the remainder is not known. The sample's table lists a count of 25,000 to 40,000 clones. 4.3% of the sample belongs to the ten largest clones. The sequenced sample was blood buffy coat. Receptors originate from a woman between 18 and 75 years old with a cervical HPV16 infection that either progressed to CIN3+ or cleared (not recorded which).

Concerning this clone itself: The read gets to within 3 residues of the CDR3 end, and the germline J gene fills in the rest. The chain joins TRBV15 to TRBJ2-3, with TRBD1 as a possible D gene (5 bases). Trimming took 0 bases from V and 6 from J, leaving 10 bases between them. The CDR3 has 14 amino acids. In germline, CDR1 is LNHNV, CDR2 YYDKDF (reference sequence). The CDR3 protein is CATSRDLGPDTQYF. The DNA read from the CDR3 is TGTGCCACCAGCAGAGATCTGGGGCCCGATACG.

Points on this clone: With the read ending 3 residues before the CDR3 end, the germline J gene is used to fill in that end. The genes are TRBV7-2 and TRBJ2-7; 9 positions match TRBD2. This CDR3 has 15 amino acids. Germline V gene lookup returns CDR1 SGHTA and CDR2 FQGNSA. V was pared by 1 base and J by 2 bases, with 3 bases of the junction left unmatched. The covered CDR3 bases are TGTGCCAGCAGCTTAGTGACTAGCGGAGCCTACGAG. Protein sequence: CASSLVTSGAYE. The CDR3 reads in full as CASSLVTSGAYEQYF.

As for this clone: The DNA ends 3 residues before the CDR3 does, and the rest of the CDR3 is filled in from the germline J gene. The chain links TRBV10-3 to TRBJ2-2; unclear D gene. The CDR3 loop spans 13 amino acids. The germline V gene encodes CDR1 ENHRY and CDR2 SYGVKD. V lost 4 bases to trimming and J lost 0 bases, with 3 bases between them. CDR3 bases read: TGTGCCATCAGTGCAACGAACACCGGGGAG. It codes for CAISATNTGE. The CDR3 in full is CAISATNTGELFF.

This clone is labeled medium-sized based on frequency. The CDR3 end lies 3 residues beyond the end of the read and is filled in from the germline J gene. This chain joins TRBV30 and TRBJ2-4, with 7 bases matching TRBD2. Per the germline V gene, CDR1 is GTSNPN and CDR2 is SVGIG (reference sequence). The length of the CDR3 is 13 residues. Trimming at V came to 7 bases and at J to 6 bases, leaving 9 bases not matched to a gene. The CDR3 protein is CASLNPGGNIQYF. The CDR3 bases that were read are TGTGCCTCCCTAAACCCGGGGGGAAACATT.

About this clone itself: From the germline J gene comes the end of the CDR3, since the read stops 3 residues before it. The V call is TRBV7-2, the J call TRBJ2-3, with D maybe TRBD1 (6 bases). There are 16 residues in the CDR3. Germline CDR1 is SGHTA and CDR2 is FQGNSA. CDR3 bases read: TGTGCCAGCAGCTTAGCGCTCGCACAGGGAGATCAGCCG. Translation gives CASSLALAQGDQP. The CDR3 in its entirety is CASSLALAQGDQPQYF.

With regard to this clone: The read terminates 3 residues ahead of where the CDR3 ends, so the germline J gene completes it. The chain links TRBV20-1 to TRBJ1-2; D might be TRBD1 (5 bases). Germline lookup yields CDR1 DFQATT and CDR2 SNEGSKA (reference sequence). There are 13 residues in the CDR3. The CDR3 is CSASSPSSGGYTF. The covered CDR3 bases are TGCAGTGCTAGTTCCCCTTCCTCAGGGGGC.

On this clone: The read is 3 residues too short to cover the CDR3 end, so that end is filled in from the germline J gene. This chain connects TRBV30 to TRBJ1-1, with 8 bases that match TRBD1. The CDR3 is 15 residues long. Germline-derived CDR1 and CDR2 are GTSNPN and SVGIG (reference sequence). Trimming took 1 base from V and 1 from J; bases not matched to a gene: 5. Here the CDR3 reads CAWSGPDRENTEAFF. Incomplete CDR3 DNA: TGTGCCTGGAGTGGACCGGACAGGGAGAACACTGAA.

To note about this clone: The read ends 3 residues before the CDR3 terminus; that terminus is restored from the germline J gene. This chain uses TRBV27 with TRBJ2-5, with 7 bases aligning to TRBD1. The CDR3 length is 13 residues. Germline loops: CDR1 MNHEY, CDR2 SMNVEV (reference sequence). The ends lost 3 bases at V and 5 bases at J; junction bases unmatched: 3. The sequenced part of the CDR3 DNA is TGTGCCAGCAGTTTTCGCAGGGGGGAGACC. Translating it yields CASSFRRGET. The whole CDR3 region reads CASSFRRGETQYF.

In the case of this clone: The DNA ends 3 residues before the CDR3 does, and the rest of the CDR3 is filled in from the germline J gene. The V and J genes are TRBV10-3 and TRBJ1-1; D is undetermined. The germline gives CDR1 ENHRY, CDR2 SYGVKD. With 2 bases removed from V and 0 bases from J, the gap between germline ends came to 10 bases. This CDR3 spans 15 amino acids. The CDR3 bases that were read are TGTGCCATCAGTGAGAAGACTCTTATGAACACTGAA. Its protein product is CAISEKTLMNTE. In full, the CDR3 is CAISEKTLMNTEAFF.

On this clone itself: The read gets to within 3 residues of the CDR3 end, and the germline J gene fills in the rest. This chain uses TRBV19 with TRBJ1-2, with D hard to call. Per germline, CDR1 LNHDA and CDR2 SQIVND (reference sequence). The CDR3 is 15 amino acids. The chain's CDR3 is CASSILSGRARDYTF. The DNA read from the CDR3 is TGTGCCAGTAGTATTCTCAGCGGGAGGGCCCGGGAC.